These 11 T cell receptor beta chains share one sample of origin, sequenced in a study of blood T cell repertoires in COVID-19. Here immunoSEQ multiplex PCR was the method, and the copy in TCRdb shows in-frame clones only, minus some. The table includes more than 60,000 clones, about 91% detected once. Material for sequencing was peripheral blood. These receptors were taken from a woman aged 50 to 60 with active COVID-19.

V gene TRBV7-6 combines with J gene TRBJ2-1; TRBD2 matches at 7 bases. The CDR3 is 17 residues long. V gave up 1 base and J gave up 8 bases; unmatched junction bases: 14. Per the germline V gene, CDR1 is SGHVS and CDR2 is FNYEAQ. CDR3 coding DNA: TGTGCCAGCAGCTTAGGGGGAGGGAGCGGGAATCTCCATGAGCAGTTCTTC. It is translated as CASSLGGGSGNLHEQFF.

The chain uses TRBV27 and TRBJ2-1, with 9 bases identical to TRBD2. Germline-derived CDR1 and CDR2 are MNHEY and SMNVEV (reference sequence). The CDR3 totals 15 residues. V lost 3 bases to trimming and J lost 4 bases; unmatched junction nucleotides: 4. CDR3 nucleotide sequence: TGTGCCAGCAGTTTTGGGCTAGCGGGATACAATGAGCAGTTCTTC. This translates into CASSFGLAGYNEQFF.

This sequence joins TRBV19 and TRBJ2-7, with 9 positions matching TRBD2. The germline gives CDR1 LNHDA, CDR2 SQIVND (reference sequence). This CDR3 is 19 amino acids long. With 1 base clipped from V and 0 bases from J, the junction kept 13 bases outside the gene matches. This chain's CDR3 is CASSIVTLEWTSDSYEQYF. The CDR3 nucleotides read TGTGCCAGTAGTATAGTCACCCTCGAGTGGACTAGCGACTCCTACGAGCAGTACTTC.

This clone occurred once. Other nucleotide sequences in the sample specify the same CDR3. This CDR3 reads CASSYGLAGGTDTQYF. The CDR3 DNA follows: TGTGCCAGCAGCTATGGCCTAGCGGGAGGCACAGATACGCAGTATTTT. The genes are TRBV7-9 and TRBJ2-3; 10 positions agree with TRBD2. V lost 4 bases, J lost 1 base, and 5 bases stayed unmatched. Germline loops: CDR1 SEHNR, CDR2 FQNEAQ (reference sequence). The length of the CDR3 is 16 residues.

The chain links TRBV2 to TRBJ1-1; no reliable D call. The CDR3 consists of 14 residues. Germline lookup yields CDR1 SNHLY and CDR2 FYNNEI. Trimming shortened V by 7 bases and J by 5 bases, and 17 bases separated the two germline ends. The CDR3 sequence is CASILTVTLTEAFF. The CDR3, as DNA: TGTGCCAGCATCCTCACGGTTACCTTAACTGAAGCTTTCTTT.

The gene calls are TRBV3-1 (or the pseudogene TRBV3-2) and TRBJ2-2; D unresolved. V was shortened by 1 base and J by 2 bases, with 2 bases between the two germline ends. The CDR3 consists of 13 residues. From germline, CDR1 is LGHDT and CDR2 YNNKEL (reference sequence). CDR3 DNA sequence: TGTGCCAGCAGCCAAGCAAACACCGGGGAGCTGTTTTTT. Amino acids: CASSQANTGELFF.

The table lists this clone with a count of one. The chain recombines TRBV6-5 with TRBJ2-1, with 12 bases lining up with TRBD1. The length of the CDR3 is 14 residues. The germline gives CDR1 MNHEY, CDR2 SVGAGI. V dropped 6 bases and J dropped 6; count of bases not matched to a gene: 3. The CDR3: CASRGQGAFNEQFF. For the CDR3, the DNA is TGTGCCAGCAGGGGACAGGGGGCGTTCAATGAGCAGTTCTTC.

The chain couples TRBV28 to TRBJ1-1; D is ambiguous. The V end was cut by 2 bases, the J end by 2 bases, with 9 bases between. The length of the CDR3 is 14 residues. Germline V lookup: CDR1 MDHEN, CDR2 SYDVKM. The CDR3 DNA follows: TGTGCCAGCAGTTTACCGAGGGATAACACTGAAGCTTTCTTT. This encodes CASSLPRDNTEAFF. Full variable domain (remainder filled in from reference TRBV28 and TRBJ1-1): DVKVTQSSRYLVKRTGEKVFLECVQDMDHENMFWYRQDPGLGLRLIYFSYDVKMKEKGDIPEGYSVSREKKERFSLILESASTNQTSMYLCASSLPRDNTEAFFGQGTRLTVV.

This clone was seen a single time. V is TRBV7-6 and J is TRBJ2-2; the match to TRBD2 covers 11 bases. J lost 5 bases, V lost 3 bases, and 8 bases had no gene match. The CDR3 consists of 17 residues. Germline V gene data show CDR1 as SGHVS and CDR2 as FNYEAQ. The CDR3 nucleotides are TGTGCCAGCAGCTTGGTCACTAGCGGGAGTGAAACCGGGGAGCTGTTTTTT. Amino acid sequence: CASSLVTSGSETGELFF. Using reference TRBV7-6 and TRBJ2-2 for the parts outside the CDR3, the full variable domain is GAGVSQSPRYKVTKRGQDVALRCDPISGHVSLYWYRQALGQGPEFLTYFNYEAQQDKSGLPNDRFSAERPEGSISTLTIQRTEQRDSAMYRCASSLVTSGSETGELFFGEGSRLTVL.

This clone was counted between two and nine times. The chain carries TRBV4-1 and TRBJ2-7; 9 bases are shared with TRBD1. The CDR3 loop spans 19 amino acids. Germline CDR1 is MGHRA and CDR2 is YSYEKL. V lost 1 base, J lost 6 bases, and 19 bases stayed unmatched. CDR3 sequence (DNA): TGCGCCAGCAGCCAAGCCCCCCCTCCTCGACAGGGGGTATTGAGCGAGCAGTACTTC. Translated: CASSQAPPPRQGVLSEQYF.

The J gene is TRBJ1-3, the V gene TRBV5-1, with TRBD1 matching 8 bases. V lost 0 bases to trimming and J lost 3 bases; unmatched junction nucleotides: 5. The CDR3 contains 16 residues. The germline V gene has CDR1 SGHRS and CDR2 YFSETQ. CDR3 protein: CASSLDLGQVGNTIYF. CDR3 sequence (DNA): TGCGCCAGCAGCTTGGATTTGGGACAGGTTGGAAACACCATATATTTT.